Sequencing of this T cell receptor beta chain was carried out in a study of control samples from healthy donors and cancer patients. Some clones are missing from TCRdb's copy, which holds only in-frame ones; the method was immunoSEQ multiplex PCR. This table has tens of thousands of clones, 85% to 95% appearing once. In germline, CDR1 is MDHEN, CDR2 SYDVKM. This CDR3 is built from 13 residues. Between the trimmed V and J ends, which lost 8 bases and 7 bases, there was a span of 12 bases. The rearrangement links TRBV28 to TRBJ1-6; the D gene is possibly TRBD1 (6 bases). This receptor was taken from a man aged 30 to 45 in good health. Sequencing was done on a sample of blood. The CDR3 DNA follows: TGTGCCAGCGGGGGCCCGGCAAATTCACCCCTCCACTTT. Translating gives CASGGPANSPLHF.